This TCR beta chain was recovered during a study of cytomegalovirus exposure and HLA in healthy donors. PCR used 60 Vbeta primers and 13 Jbeta primers. Libraries were prepared by immunoSEQ multiplex PCR; TCRdb keeps only in-frame clonotypes and omits some of them. The sample records over 100,000 clones, approximately 87% being singletons. The clonotype was recovered from a woman aged 25 to 39 in good health and CMV-seronegative. Sequenced sample: PBMCs.

This CDR3 is CAWSVGGQAFF. The CDR3 nucleotides read TGTGCCTGGAGCGTGGGGGGGCAAGCTTTCTTT. This chain joins TRBV30 and TRBJ1-1; maybe TRBD1 (6 bases). The CDR3 is 11 amino acids. Trimming took 3 bases from V and 9 from J, leaving 11 bases between them. Germline V lookup: CDR1 GTSNPN, CDR2 SVGIG (reference sequence).